This T cell receptor (beta chain) appears in the sequencing data of a study of shared clonotypes between healthy human individuals. General study points: As a rule, naive subsets had a larger estimated richness than memory subsets. It was expected that sequencing depth would affect clonotype sharing among donors.

For each subset, genomic DNA was distributed in equal portions over several immunoSEQ plates. Assay used: immunoSEQ multiplex PCR; TCRdb lists only in-frame clones, some missing. In the table there are under 1 million clones, about 96% of which are singletons. CD45RO negativity and positive selection for CCR7 defined naive CD8 cells, a population that excluded terminally differentiated effector memory CD45RA+ cells. V lost 2 bases and J 7 bases, leaving 6 bases between the germline ends. Germline V gene data show CDR1 as MNHEY and CDR2 as SMNVEV (reference sequence). This CDR3 is built from 12 residues. Regarding this clone: Antigen: not known. This specimen includes other DNA sequences encoding the same CDR3.

Specimen: naive CD8+ T cells sorted from blood. This rearrangement joins TRBV27 to TRBJ2-1; TRBD1 might be the D (5 bases). The sequence derives from a man aged 30-40 years in good health. The CDR3 DNA reads TGTGCCAGCAGTTTAAGGGGTAATGAGCAGTTCTTC. Translating it yields CASSLRGNEQFF.